This T cell receptor beta chain was identified in a study of blood T cell repertoires in COVID-19. The wider study: COVID-19 samples collected from the United States, Italy and Spain covered acute and convalescent phases. PBMCs, B-cell-depleted T cells, or T cells provided the cDNA or gDNA that made up the material.

The table came from immunoSEQ multiplex PCR; TCRdb's copy has only in-frame clones and leaves some out. Here the sample spans 400,000 to 550,000 clones, about 89% being singletons. CDR1 KGHDR and CDR2 SFDVKD come from the germline V gene. The ends were cut back, 4 bases at V and 3 bases at J, with 10 bases in the middle. The CDR3 has 14 residues. The chain carries TRBV24-1 and TRBJ2-3; perhaps TRBD1 as D (6 bases). This sequence originates from a woman in her twenties or thirties with acute or convalescent COVID-19. The sample consisted of peripheral blood. As DNA, the CDR3 is TGTGCCACCAGTGACCTCGGGACAACAGATACGCAGTATTTT. This codes for CATSDLGTTDTQYF.